The clone carrying this T cell receptor (beta chain) has ten or more counts. One entry per CDR3 protein, called by TCRdb with MiXCR from the 5' RACE reads. This table holds about 120,000 distinct CDR3 sequences, 12% found once. The germline CDR1 and CDR2 sequences are MDHEN and SYDVKM. The CDR3 has 11 amino acids. Trimming took 10 bases from V and 0 from J, leaving 6 bases between them. This specimen comes from a study of spatial heterogeneity in lung cancer. Overall study context: The donor group consisted of over 60 patients who had untreated, early-stage non-small cell lung cancer.

Specified time point: blood at routine non-recurrence follow-up after resection. The input material, whole RNA from tumor, nontumor lung or frozen PBMC, was sequenced unsorted. This clonotype was sampled from a male donor with early-stage non-small cell lung cancer. The input for sequencing was PBMCs, taken at follow-up. V gene TRBV28 combines with J gene TRBJ1-2; D call uncertain. CDR3 loop: CATTANYGYTF. CDR3 DNA: TGTGCCACAACAGCTAACTATGGCTACACCTTC.